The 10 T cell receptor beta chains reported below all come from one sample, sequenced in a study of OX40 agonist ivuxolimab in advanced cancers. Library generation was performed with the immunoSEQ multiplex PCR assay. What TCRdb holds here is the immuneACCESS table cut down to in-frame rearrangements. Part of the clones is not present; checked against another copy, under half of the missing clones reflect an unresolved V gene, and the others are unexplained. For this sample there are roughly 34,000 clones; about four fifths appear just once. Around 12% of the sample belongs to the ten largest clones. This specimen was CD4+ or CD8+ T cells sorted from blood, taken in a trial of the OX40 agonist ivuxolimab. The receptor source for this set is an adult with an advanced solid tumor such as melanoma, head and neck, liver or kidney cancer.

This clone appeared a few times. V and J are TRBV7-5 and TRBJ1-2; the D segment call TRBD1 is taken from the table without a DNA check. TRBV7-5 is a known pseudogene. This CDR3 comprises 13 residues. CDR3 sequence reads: CASRTGMDYGYTF. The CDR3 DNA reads TGTGCCAGCCGGACAGGGATGGACTATGGCTACACCTTC.

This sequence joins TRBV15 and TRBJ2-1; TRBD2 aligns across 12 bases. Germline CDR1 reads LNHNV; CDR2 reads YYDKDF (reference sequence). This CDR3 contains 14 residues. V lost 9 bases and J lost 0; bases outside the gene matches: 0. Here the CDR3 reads CATTSGSSYNEQFF. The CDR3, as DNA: TGTGCCACGACTAGCGGGAGCTCCTACAATGAGCAGTTCTTC.

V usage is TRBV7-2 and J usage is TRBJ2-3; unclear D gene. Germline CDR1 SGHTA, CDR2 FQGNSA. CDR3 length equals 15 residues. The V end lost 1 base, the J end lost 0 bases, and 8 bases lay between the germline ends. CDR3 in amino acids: CASSLGHSSTDTQYF. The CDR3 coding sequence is TGTGCCAGCAGCTTAGGACATTCTAGCACAGATACGCAGTATTTT.

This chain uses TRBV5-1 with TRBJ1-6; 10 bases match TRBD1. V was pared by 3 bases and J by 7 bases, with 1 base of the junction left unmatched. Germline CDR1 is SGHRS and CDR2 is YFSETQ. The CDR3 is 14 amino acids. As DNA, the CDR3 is TGCGCCAGCAGCTCGGGACAGGGGAATTCACCCCTCCACTTT. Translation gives CASSSGQGNSPLHF.

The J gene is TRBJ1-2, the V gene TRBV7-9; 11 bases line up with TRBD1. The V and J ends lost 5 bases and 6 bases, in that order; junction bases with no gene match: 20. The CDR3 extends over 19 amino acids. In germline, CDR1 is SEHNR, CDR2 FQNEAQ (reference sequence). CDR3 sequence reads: CASSLPFLSRDRGSNGYTF. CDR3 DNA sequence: TGTGCCAGCAGCCTACCGTTCCTCTCACGGGACAGGGGGTCTAATGGCTACACCTTC.

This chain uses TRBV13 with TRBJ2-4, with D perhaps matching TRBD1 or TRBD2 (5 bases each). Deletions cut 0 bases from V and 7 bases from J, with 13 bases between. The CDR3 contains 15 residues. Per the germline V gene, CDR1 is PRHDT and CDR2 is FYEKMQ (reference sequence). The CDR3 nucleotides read TGTGCCAGCAGCTTAGGTTCGAGGGGTAGTAACATTCAGTACTTC. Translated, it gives CASSLGSRGSNIQYF.

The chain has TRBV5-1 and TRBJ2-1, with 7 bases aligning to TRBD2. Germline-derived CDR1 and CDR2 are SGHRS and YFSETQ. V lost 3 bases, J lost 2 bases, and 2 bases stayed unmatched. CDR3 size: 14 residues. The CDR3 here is CASSWTSTYNEQFF. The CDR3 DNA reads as TGCGCCAGCAGCTGGACTAGTACCTACAATGAGCAGTTCTTC.

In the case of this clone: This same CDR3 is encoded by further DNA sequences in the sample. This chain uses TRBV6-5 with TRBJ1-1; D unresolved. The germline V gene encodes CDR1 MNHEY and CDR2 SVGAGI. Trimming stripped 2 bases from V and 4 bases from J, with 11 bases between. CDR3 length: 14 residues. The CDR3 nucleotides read TGTGCCAGCAGTTACGAGGGCTGGAGCACTGAAGCTTTCTTT. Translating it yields CASSYEGWSTEAFF.

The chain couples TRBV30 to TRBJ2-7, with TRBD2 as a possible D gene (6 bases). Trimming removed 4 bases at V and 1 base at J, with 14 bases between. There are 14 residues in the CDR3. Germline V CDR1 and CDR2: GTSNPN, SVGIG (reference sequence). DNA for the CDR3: TGTGCCTGGAATAGGGGAGGCATATCCTACGAGCAGTACTTC. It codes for CAWNRGGISYEQYF.

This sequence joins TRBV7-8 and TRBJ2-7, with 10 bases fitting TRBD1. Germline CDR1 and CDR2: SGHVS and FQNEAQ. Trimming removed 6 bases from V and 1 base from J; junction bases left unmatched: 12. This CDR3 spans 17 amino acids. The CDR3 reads CASRPTGTGVSSYEQYF. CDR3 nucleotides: TGTGCCAGCAGACCAACCGGGACAGGGGTTTCTTCCTACGAGCAGTACTTC.